The T cell receptor beta chain described here comes from a study of PD-L1 blockade in urothelial cancer. Study in general: Intravenous atezolizumab, 1,200 mg every 3 weeks, was begun by patients in about 2014. At 6 weeks and at 3 weeks (second dose) after treatment start, blood was analyzed.

Indicated time point: pretreatment peripheral blood. Sequencing was performed with immunoSEQ multiplex PCR; in TCRdb, only in-frame clones are kept and a portion is missing. The sample carries 50,000 to 55,000 clones, 86% recorded once. Unmatched junction bases numbered 7, after V lost 5 bases and J lost 9 bases. The CDR3 is 14 residues long. Germline V gene data show CDR1 as MNHNS and CDR2 as SASEGT. The receptor was derived from a man in his 60s with urothelial cancer. The rearrangement uses TRBV6-1 and TRBJ2-2, with TRBD2 identical over 9 bases. This specimen was PBMCs, taken around atezolizumab (anti-PD-L1) treatment. The CDR3 loop is CASSLAGFPRELFF. The CDR3, as DNA: TGTGCCAGCAGTCTAGCGGGGTTTCCCCGGGAGCTGTTTTTT.